The present T cell receptor (beta chain) was sequenced within a study of T cell responses to AZD1222 COVID-19 vaccine. In this sample, this clone turned up a few times. TCRdb keeps only in-frame clones here, not all; method: immunoSEQ multiplex PCR. There are roughly 70,000 clones in the sample; around 82% occur only once, and about 6.5% lies in the top ten. Trimming removed 4 bases from V and 3 bases from J; junction bases left unmatched: 8. In germline, CDR1 is SGHDN, CDR2 FVKESK. This CDR3 region has 16 residues. The sequence was collected from an adult who received the AZD1222 COVID-19 vaccine. V usage is TRBV14 and J usage is TRBJ1-2; 10 bases align to TRBD1. Here the sequenced sample was peripheral blood, taken 28 days after the second AZD1222 dose. DNA of the CDR3: TGTGCCAGCAGCCTATACGGACAGGGGGATGACTATGGCTACACCTTC. Residues: CASSLYGQGDDYGYTF.